This T cell receptor beta chain was recorded in a study of identifying expanded T cells in peripheral blood. The study's findings and limits: About 1.2 clones differed between technical replicates, versus around 16 and 19 over time.

CDR3 length: 14 residues. Trimming cost V 1 base and J 5 bases, with 12 bases left between them. Germline CDR1 SGHVS, CDR2 FQNEAQ. On this clone: Antigen unknown.

Measured with immunoSEQ multiplex PCR; TCRdb has only the in-frame clones, and not every one. Here the sample spans around 76,000 clones, 75% to 90% being singletons. The clonotype originates from a person aged 18 to 75 in good health. Sequencing used blood. The rearrangement links TRBV7-8 to TRBJ2-7, with D unclear. In nucleotides, the CDR3 is TGTGCCAGCAGCTTAGTAGTCGAAACGCACGAGCAGTACTTC. Residues: CASSLVVETHEQYF.